This T cell receptor beta chain appears in the sequencing data of a study of blood T cell repertoires in COVID-19 (TCRdb year 2020). Notes on the research overall: Collaborator samples came from the United States, Italy and Spain and covered acute and convalescent phases of COVID-19. The prospective study material was composed of cDNA or gDNA derived from T cells, B-cell-depleted T cells, or PBMCs. Deeply sampled blood TCRbeta repertoires from subjects exposed to, actively infected with, or recovered from COVID-19 were included in the dataset. The repertoires were released in a freely available public database meant as a resource for research on the immune response to SARS-CoV-2. Samples were obtained from the ongoing ImmuneRACE study (first 160 participants) and from 1,000 to 1,500 subjects provided by 6 global collaborators. Nearly every sample came with metadata listing a de-identified subject ID, COVID-19 status, age in years and sex. Where HLA class I and class II types were available, the types were taken from metadata supplied by the sample provider, not from assay-based typing.

The collaborating institutions used their own protocols to collect whole blood in K2EDTA tubes. For TCRbeta analysis, collaborators shipped samples in one of three forms: frozen whole blood, isolated PBMCs, or DNA extracted from either of those sample types. As concerns this clone: The target of this receptor is not known. No clone much larger than this one lies a single base away; base qualities are absent.

TCRbeta CDR3 regions were amplified from genomic DNA by means of the immunoSEQ Assay, a bias-controlled multiplex PCR. The paper's data handling went like this. The number of nucleated cells in each sample was estimated by amplification of reference gene primers within the assay. Sequence reads were collapsed and filtered to measure the absolute abundance of every unique TCRbeta CDR3 rearrangement. For each sample, productive Simpson clonality was calculated by taking the square root of Simpson's diversity index across productive rearrangements. TCRdb obtained this table from immuneACCESS and retained in-frame rearrangements with V and J assigned. These tables miss some clones; where compared with another copy, unresolved V genes account for less than half of the shortfall, and the remainder is unexplained. V and J calls and clone size follow that table, whereas D and trimming were derived from the DNA. Present in this sample are 150,000 to 200,000 clones, more than 75% of which were seen just once. Together, the top ten hold approximately 4.5% of the sample.

Results and caveats for the whole study, not just this receptor: Clinical and demographic metadata were provided uncurated, with the amount varying by source and participant.

The V end loses 8 bases and the J end loses 1 base, and a stretch of 9 bases separates them. The CDR3 measures 13 amino acids from cysteine to phenylalanine. CDR3 DNA only is kept here, 39 bases in frame from base 1. Taken from the germline V gene, the CDR1 and CDR2 loops are WSHSY and SAAADI. The sequence was obtained from a human donor in a cohort sampled during active COVID-19. Recombination joined TRBV10-2 with TRBJ2-1; TRBD1 might be the D gene, on 5 matching bases. The sequenced sample was peripheral blood. The CDR3 in this case is CASVAGSYNEQFF. The DNA reads as follows: TGCGCCAGCGTGGCAGGGTCCTACAATGAGCAGTTCTTC.